These T cell receptor beta chains were read from a single sample in a study of regulatory T cells in long-lasting Graves disease. TCRdb itself ran the multiplex PCR reads through MiXCR, one entry per CDR3 protein. The sample lists 500,000 to 800,000 distinct CDR3 sequences, approximately 29% occurring once. The starting material was peripheral blood mononuclear cells (PBMCs), obtained when the disease was refractory, from a patient treated with antithyroid drugs. The receptors come from a female donor with Graves disease. Each CDR3 is given with its conserved first and last residue. The D gene is left open where the match is weak. Clone size is stated in some rows and not others, as once, few, many or a class when expanded.

d_call clone_size j_call v_call cdr3_aa cdr3_nt
TRBD1 many TRBJ1-1 TRBV12-3/TRBV12-4 CASSHPGTGATEAFF TGTGCCAGCAGCCACCCCGGGACAGGGGCCACTGAAGCTTTCTTT
NA NA TRBJ1-5 TRBV7-6 CASSLGDQGYQPQHF TGTGCCAGCAGCTTAGGGGACCAGGGGTATCAGCCCCAGCATTTT
NA few TRBJ2-7 TRBV7-9 CASSLVGGLGTYEQYF TGTGCCAGCAGCTTAGTTGGGGGGTTAGGGACCTACGAGCAGTACTTC
NA many TRBJ1-1 TRBV6-2/TRBV6-3 CASSYAVGTTEAFF TGTGCCAGCAGTTACGCAGTTGGCACCACTGAAGCTTTCTTT
NA few TRBJ1-6 TRBV4-1 CASSQDRGRSGNSPLHF TGCGCCAGCAGCCAAGATCGGGGGCGTAGCGGTAATTCACCCCTCCACTTT
TRBD1 NA TRBJ2-5 TRBV9 CASSDGDRAEETQYF TGTGCCAGCAGCGACGGGGACAGGGCGGAAGAGACCCAGTACTTC
TRBD2 NA TRBJ2-3 TRBV19 CASNGLAGGYTDTQYF TGTGCCAGTAACGGACTAGCGGGAGGGTACACAGATACGCAGTATTTT
TRBD2 once TRBJ2-5 TRBV4-2 CASSQDRASGSKETQYF TGTGCCAGCAGCCAAGATAGGGCTAGCGGGAGCAAAGAGACCCAGTACTTC
TRBD1 many TRBJ1-5 TRBV4-1 CASSQAPGQGDQPQHF TGCGCCAGCAGCCAAGCCCCAGGACAGGGCGATCAGCCCCAGCATTTT
NA few TRBJ1-5 TRBV10-3 CAISVEGGNQPQHF TGTGCCATCAGTGTGGAGGGCGGCAATCAGCCCCAGCATTTT
NA NA TRBJ1-5 TRBV12-3/TRBV12-4 CASSLSGVIQPQHF TGTGCCAGCAGTTTATCGGGGGTTATTCAGCCCCAGCATTTT
TRBD1 many TRBJ1-1 TRBV12-3/TRBV12-4 CASNPGQRMNTEAFF TGTGCCAGCAACCCGGGACAGCGTATGAACACTGAAGCTTTCTTT
TRBD1 many TRBJ1-2 TRBV28 CASSVTGGSYYGYTF TGTGCCAGCAGTGTGACAGGGGGCTCGTACTATGGCTACACCTTC
NA NA TRBJ2-7 TRBV9 CASSVEGSHANEQYF TGTGCCAGCAGCGTAGAGGGGTCTCATGCGAACGAGCAGTACTTC
TRBD1 few TRBJ1-2 TRBV12-3/TRBV12-4 CASSSSSGTETF TGTGCCAGCAGTTCATCGAGTGGGACAGAGACCTTC
NA many TRBJ2-7 TRBV28 CASSTAYEQYF TGTGCCAGCAGTACCGCCTACGAGCAGTACTTC
NA many TRBJ1-1 TRBV7-8 CASSPRRQGPEAFF TGTGCCAGCAGCCCTCGGAGGCAGGGCCCTGAAGCTTTCTTT
TRBD2 few TRBJ2-2 TRBV10-3 CAISSLAGNTGELFF TGTGCCATCAGTTCCCTAGCGGGGAACACCGGGGAGCTGTTTTTT
TRBD1 NA TRBJ1-1 TRBV29-1 CSVAKTGGNTEAFF TGCAGCGTAGCAAAGACAGGGGGAAACACTGAAGCTTTCTTT
NA NA TRBJ2-4 TRBV2 CASSDTRTASLAKNIQYF TGTGCCAGCAGTGACACCCGGACAGCCTCTTTAGCCAAAAACATTCAGTACTTC
NA NA TRBJ1-2 TRBV27 CASSLYPGATNYGYTF TGTGCCAGCAGTTTATACCCCGGCGCAACCAACTATGGCTACACCTTC
NA few TRBJ1-1 TRBV6-5 CASSYSTSAGVMNTEAFF TGTGCCAGCAGTTACTCGACATCGGCAGGGGTTATGAACACTGAAGCTTTCTTT
TRBD1 NA TRBJ2-2 TRBV29-1 CSVRAADRGTGELFF TGCAGCGTTCGAGCGGCGGACAGGGGCACCGGGGAGCTGTTTTTT
NA NA TRBJ2-5 TRBV20-1 CSALAPGGETQYF TGCAGTGCCCTAGCGCCCGGGGGAGAGACCCAGTACTTC
NA NA TRBJ1-2 TRBV19 CASSMATRSGYTF TGTGCCAGTAGTATGGCGACGAGGAGCGGCTACACCTTC
NA NA TRBJ1-2 TRBV3-1 CASSQGVDGYTF TGTGCCAGCAGCCAAGGAGTTGATGGCTACACCTTC
NA few TRBJ1-6 TRBV7-2 CASSPYSGSSYNSPLHF TGTGCCAGCAGCCCCTACTCAGGGAGCTCCTATAATTCACCCCTCCACTTT
TRBD1 NA TRBJ2-7 TRBV6-5 CASSYRGTVATYEQYF TGTGCCAGCAGTTATCGAGGGACAGTGGCAACCTACGAGCAGTACTTC
NA NA TRBJ2-7 TRBV20-1 CSAREGTRAYEQYF TGCAGTGCTAGAGAAGGGACCCGCGCCTACGAGCAGTACTTC
NA NA TRBJ1-2 TRBV9 CASSVDVQLDGYTF TGTGCCAGCAGCGTAGACGTACAGCTTGATGGCTACACCTTC
NA NA TRBJ1-1 TRBV20-1 CSARDGRASQLNTEAFF TGCAGTGCTAGAGATGGCAGGGCTTCACAGCTGAACACTGAAGCTTTCTTT
NA few TRBJ1-1 TRBV24-1 CATSEGKTRGAFF TGTGCCACCAGTGAAGGGAAGACCCGGGGAGCTTTCTTT
NA NA TRBJ2-6 TRBV11-2 CASSLRRTGANVLTF TGTGCCAGCAGCTTGAGGAGAACTGGGGCCAACGTCCTGACTTTC
TRBD2 many TRBJ2-5 TRBV11-2 CASSLVLAEETQYF TGTGCCAGCAGCTTAGTACTAGCGGAAGAGACCCAGTACTTC
NA NA TRBJ1-1 TRBV19 CASSMEDILNTEAFF TGTGCCAGTAGTATGGAGGACATCCTGAACACTGAAGCTTTCTTT
TRBD1 NA TRBJ1-5 TRBV10-3 CAINTGTGSPQHF TGTGCCATCAATACCGGGACAGGGAGTCCCCAGCATTTT
NA few TRBJ2-7 TRBV6-1 CASIPTPGSYEQYF TGTGCCAGCATTCCCACCCCCGGCTCCTACGAGCAGTACTTC
NA few TRBJ1-5 TRBV20-1 CSASWAGGDQPQHF TGCAGTGCCTCGTGGGCAGGAGGGGATCAGCCCCAGCATTTT
NA NA TRBJ2-7 TRBV7-9 CASSVGAYEQYF TGTGCCAGCAGCGTCGGGGCCTACGAGCAGTACTTC
NA few TRBJ1-2 TRBV7-8 CASSSLRTGTRGYTF TGTGCCAGCAGCTCACTAAGAACAGGGACTCGAGGCTACACCTTC